The 5 T cell receptor beta chains in this list originate from one sample, sequenced in a study of CD8 T cells in ankylosing spondylitis. TCRdb independently ran MiXCR on the 5' RACE reads; one entry per CDR3 protein. The sample yields nearly 250,000 distinct CDR3 sequences, about 30% seen once. Sequences were obtained from blood, either unsorted or a sorted T cell fraction (not recorded which). The receptors originated from a male donor with ankylosing spondylitis or in good health (not recorded which).

This rearrangement joins TRBV4-1 to TRBJ2-7; D remains ambiguous. Germline CDR1 is MGHRA and CDR2 is YSYEKL. Between the trimmed V and J ends, which lost 0 bases and 3 bases, there was a span of 12 bases. The CDR3 runs 15 residues. The CDR3 reads CASSQDQADFYEQYF. In nucleotides, the CDR3 is TGCGCCAGCAGCCAAGATCAGGCAGACTTCTACGAGCAGTACTTC.

The V and J genes are TRBV20-1 and TRBJ2-1; weak D call: TRBD1 (6 bases). The germline V gene has CDR1 DFQATT and CDR2 SNEGSKA (reference sequence). The CDR3 totals 14 residues. Between the trimmed V and J ends, which lost 5 bases and 0 bases, there was a span of 11 bases. CDR3 DNA: TGCAGTGCTGTCGACAGGAGCTCCTACAATGAGCAGTTCTTC. As protein: CSAVDRSSYNEQFF.

This clonotype was detected only a few times. The chain couples TRBV29-1 to TRBJ2-3; 9 bases line up with TRBD1. The CDR3 runs 13 residues. J was trimmed by 2 bases and V by 6 bases; bases with no gene match: 3. Germline assignment: CDR1 SQVTM and CDR2 ANQGSEA. Written as DNA, the CDR3 is TGCAGCGTGGGACAGGGAGTCACAGATACGCAGTATTTT. Residues: CSVGQGVTDTQYF.

This clonotype showed up just a few times. This chain connects TRBV7-8 to TRBJ2-1, with D uncertain. The CDR3 covers 15 residues. Germline loops: CDR1 SGHVS, CDR2 FQNEAQ. Trimming took off 1 base at V and 2 bases at J, with 9 bases between the two ends. The CDR3 here is CASSLVGLAYNEQFF. The CDR3, as DNA: TGTGCCAGCAGCTTAGTAGGGCTTGCCTACAATGAGCAGTTCTTC.

V is TRBV5-5 and J is TRBJ1-6; D might be TRBD1 (5 bases). The CDR3 spans 17 residues. The germline V and J ends were trimmed by 4 bases and 6 bases, with 20 bases remaining between them. The germline gives CDR1 SGHKS, CDR2 YYEKEE (reference sequence). CDR3 coding DNA: TGTGCCAGCAGCCCATTAGACGGGAGGGGAACTAATTCACCCCTCCACTTT. Translation gives CASSPLDGRGTNSPLHF.